This T cell receptor beta chain was retrieved from a study of cytomegalovirus exposure and HLA in healthy donors. The sample holds one count of this clone. Its antigen is undetermined. Other DNA sequences within the sample encode an identical CDR3. PCR was performed using 60 Vbeta and 13 Jbeta primers. Sequencing was performed with immunoSEQ multiplex PCR; in TCRdb, only in-frame clones are kept and a portion is missing. The sample includes roughly 220,000 clones, around 85% of them seen just once. Whole-study findings and limits: When a later analysis was performed, an Asian-associated ancestry cluster reportedly had fewer N-insertions than the roughly 690-donor mean.

Sequencing was done on a sample of PBMCs. The clonotype originates from a man between 45 and 60 years old in good health and CMV-seronegative.

The CDR3 spells CASSSTGDNYGYTF. The CDR3 DNA is TGCGCCAGCAGCTCGACAGGGGACAACTATGGCTACACCTTC. This chain joins TRBV5-1 and TRBJ1-2, with TRBD1 identical over 8 bases. The CDR3 length is 14 residues. V lost 3 bases, J lost 2 bases, and 3 bases stayed unmatched. The germline gives CDR1 SGHRS, CDR2 YFSETQ. The whole variable domain, filled in from reference TRBV5-1 and TRBJ1-2, reads KAGVTQTPRYLIKTRGQQVTLSCSPISGHRSVSWYQQTPGQGLQFLFEYFSETQRNKGNFPGRFSGRQFSNSRSEMNVSTLELGDSALYLCASSSTGDNYGYTFGSGTRLTVV.